This TCR beta chain was sequenced during a study of STAT5B mutations in CD4+ large granular lymphocyte leukemia. Produced via immunoSEQ multiplex PCR; TCRdb's table is partial and in-frame only. The sample includes 35,000 or so clones, around 90% of them seen just once. CDR1 is SGHRS and CDR2 is YFSETQ in the germline V gene. The CDR3 spans 14 residues. The V gene lost 4 bases and the J gene lost 8 bases, with 18 bases spanning the gap. The sequenced sample was CD4+ T cells from blood buffy coats. The sequence derives from a human donor in good health. The chain links TRBV5-1 to TRBJ1-1; D perhaps matches TRBD1 (5 bases). CDR3 region: CASSPMGGEFEAFF. CDR3 bases: TGCGCCAGCAGCCCGATGGGGGGGGAGTTCGAAGCTTTCTTT.